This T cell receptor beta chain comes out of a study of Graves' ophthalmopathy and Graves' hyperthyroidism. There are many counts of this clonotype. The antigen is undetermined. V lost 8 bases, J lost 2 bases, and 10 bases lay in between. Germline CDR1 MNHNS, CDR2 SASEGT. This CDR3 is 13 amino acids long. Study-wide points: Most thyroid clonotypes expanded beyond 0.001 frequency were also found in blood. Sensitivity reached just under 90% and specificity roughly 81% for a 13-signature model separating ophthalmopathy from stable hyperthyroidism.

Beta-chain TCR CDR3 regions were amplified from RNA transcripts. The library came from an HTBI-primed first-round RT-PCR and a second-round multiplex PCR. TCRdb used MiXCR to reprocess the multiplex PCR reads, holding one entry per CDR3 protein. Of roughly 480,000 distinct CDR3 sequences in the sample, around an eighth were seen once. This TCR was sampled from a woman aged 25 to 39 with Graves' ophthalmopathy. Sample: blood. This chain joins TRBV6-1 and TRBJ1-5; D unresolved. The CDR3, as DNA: TGTGCCAGCGGCCCGGACGGCAATCAGCCCCAGCATTTT. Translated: CASGPDGNQPQHF.